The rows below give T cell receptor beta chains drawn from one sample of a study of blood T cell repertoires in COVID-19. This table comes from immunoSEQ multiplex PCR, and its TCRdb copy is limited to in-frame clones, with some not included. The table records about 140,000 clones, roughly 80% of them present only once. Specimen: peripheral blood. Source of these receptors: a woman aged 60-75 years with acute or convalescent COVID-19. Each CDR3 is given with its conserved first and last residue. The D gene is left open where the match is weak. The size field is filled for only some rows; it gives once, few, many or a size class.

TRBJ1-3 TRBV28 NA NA CASSPPVGRNTIYF TGTGCCAGCAGTCCCCCCGTTGGGCGAAACACCATATATTTT
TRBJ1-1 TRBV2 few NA CASGGDTEAFF TGTGCCAGCGGGGGGGACACTGAAGCTTTCTTT
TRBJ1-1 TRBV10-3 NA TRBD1 CAISPTGKNTEAFF TGTGCCATCAGCCCGACAGGGAAAAACACTGAAGCTTTCTTT
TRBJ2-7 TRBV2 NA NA CASSNRDTPYEQYF TGTGCCAGCAGTAACCGGGACACCCCCTACGAGCAGTACTTC
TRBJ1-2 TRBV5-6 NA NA CASSLGEWLSNYGYTF TGTGCCAGCAGCTTGGGGGAGTGGCTTTCTAACTATGGCTACACCTTC
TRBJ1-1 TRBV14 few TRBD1 CASSQDLLKSVQGLIWAEAFF TGTGCCAGCAGCCAAGACCTCCTAAAGTCGGTACAGGGGCTAATCTGGGCTGAAGCTTTCTTT
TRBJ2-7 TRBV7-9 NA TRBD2 CASSLDTSGNEQYF TGTGCCAGCAGCTTAGACACTAGCGGGAACGAGCAGTACTTC
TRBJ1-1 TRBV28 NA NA CASRNSLGGRSTEAFF TGTGCCAGCAGAAATTCGTTGGGGGGAAGGAGCACTGAAGCTTTCTTT
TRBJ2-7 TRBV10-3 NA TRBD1 CAIRLGQGAGEQYF TGTGCCATTAGATTGGGACAGGGGGCGGGCGAGCAGTACTTC
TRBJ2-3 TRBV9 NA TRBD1 CASSVAGGHRGSTDTQYF TGTGCCAGCAGCGTAGCTGGGGGTCACAGGGGATCCACAGATACGCAGTATTTT